Listed here is a single TCR beta chain. Antigen: not known. The length of the CDR3 is 14 residues. Germline V gene data show CDR1 as MNHEY and CDR2 as SMNVEV (reference sequence). V was trimmed by 3 bases and J by 1 base, leaving 9 bases between them. This sample is part of a study of T cell responses to AZD1222 COVID-19 vaccine. General study findings and limits: Donors in the cohort were predominantly white British and more often female, and clonal diversity was possibly underestimated.

Produced via immunoSEQ multiplex PCR; TCRdb's table is partial and in-frame only. The sample lists tens of thousands of clones, approximately 90% occurring once. The chain has TRBV27 and TRBJ1-1; D uncertain. The receptor's source is an adult who received the AZD1222 COVID-19 vaccine. The input for sequencing was peripheral blood, taken 28 days after the second AZD1222 dose. This CDR3 is CASSFGSPNTEAFF. The CDR3 DNA reads as TGTGCCAGCAGTTTCGGCAGCCCGAACACTGAAGCTTTCTTT.